This entry features one T cell receptor (beta chain) sequence. The table lists this clone with a few counts. The antigen it recognizes is unknown. No per-base quality is available; no much larger clone lies one base away. These data are taken from a study of blood T cell repertoires in COVID-19 (dated by TCRdb to 2018 to 2021). General notes on the study: The collaborator samples originated in the United States, Italy and Spain and spanned the acute and convalescent phases of COVID-19. The prospective study material was composed of cDNA or gDNA derived from T cells, B-cell-depleted T cells, or PBMCs. Deeply sampled blood TCRbeta repertoires from subjects exposed to, actively infected with, or recovered from COVID-19 were included in the dataset. The repertoires were released in a freely available public database intended as a resource for research on the immune response to SARS-CoV-2. Samples came from the ongoing ImmuneRACE study (first 160 participants) plus 1,254 subjects from 6 global collaborators. Nearly every sample came with metadata listing a de-identified subject ID, COVID-19 status, age in years and sex. Where available, HLA class I and class II types were taken from metadata supplied by the sample provider and were not determined by assay-based typing. Results and caveats for the whole study, not just this receptor: The quantity of clinical and demographic metadata differed by source and by participant and was supplied without curation.

TCRbeta CDR3 regions were amplified from genomic DNA using the immunoSEQ Assay, a bias-controlled multiplex PCR. The paper's data handling went like this. The number of nucleated cells in each sample was estimated from the amplification of reference gene primers within the assay. To quantify the absolute abundance of each unique TCRbeta CDR3 rearrangement, sequence reads were collapsed and filtered. For each sample, productive Simpson clonality was calculated as the square root of Simpson's diversity index across productive rearrangements. TCRdb's version of the immuneACCESS table is confined to in-frame rearrangements and falls short of the full clone set. An unresolved V gene accounts for under half of the shortfall where checked; the remainder is of unknown origin. That table gives V, J and clone size, and the DNA gave D and trimming. For this sample the table gives around 180,000 clones, of which around 80% were detected only once. The leading ten clones occupy about 11% of the sample.

In Seattle, one collaborating source enrolled patients while the infection was active and tracked those patients longitudinally over the course of disease. Whole blood was collected in K2EDTA tubes by collaborating institutions according to the institutions' own protocols. For TCRbeta analysis, collaborator samples were shipped as frozen whole blood, as isolated PBMCs, or as DNA extracted from either sample type. Via the germline V gene, CDR1 is SGHNT and CDR2 YENEEA. Taken from cysteine to phenylalanine, the CDR3 has 14 residues. The read is trimmed to its CDR3 DNA, 42 bases read in frame from base 1. V lost 2 bases and J lost 5 bases, and the count of bases not matched to a germline gene is 5.

The clonotype originates from a woman of 80 years or more with COVID-19, enrolled during active disease. The sequenced sample consisted of peripheral blood. The chain was built from TRBV11-3 and TRBJ2-5, with TRBD1 identical over 7 junction bases. The encoded CDR3 is CASSLTGVWETQYF. The sequenced DNA is TGTGCCAGCAGCTTAACAGGGGTTTGGGAGACCCAGTACTTC.